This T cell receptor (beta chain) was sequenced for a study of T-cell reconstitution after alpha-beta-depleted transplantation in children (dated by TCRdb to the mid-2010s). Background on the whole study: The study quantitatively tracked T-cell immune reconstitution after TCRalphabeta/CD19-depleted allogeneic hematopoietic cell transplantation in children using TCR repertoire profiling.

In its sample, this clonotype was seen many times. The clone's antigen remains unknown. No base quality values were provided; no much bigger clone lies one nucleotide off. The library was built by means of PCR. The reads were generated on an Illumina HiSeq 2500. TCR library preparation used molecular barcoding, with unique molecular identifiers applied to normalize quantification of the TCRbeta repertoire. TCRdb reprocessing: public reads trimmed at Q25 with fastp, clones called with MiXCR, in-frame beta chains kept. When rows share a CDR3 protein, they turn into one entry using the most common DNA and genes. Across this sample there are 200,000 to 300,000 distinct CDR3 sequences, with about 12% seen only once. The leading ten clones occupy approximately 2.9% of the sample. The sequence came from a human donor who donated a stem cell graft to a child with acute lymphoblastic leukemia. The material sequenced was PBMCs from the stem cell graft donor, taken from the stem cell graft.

This receptor has the CDR3 CASSQELSYNEKLFF. The base sequence is TGCGCCAGCAGCCAAGAACTCAGCTATAATGAAAAACTGTTTTTT. The rearrangement joined TRBV4-3 to TRBJ1-4; the D gene assignment is ambiguous. V and J lose 0 bases and 4 bases, and a span of 9 bases separates them. CDR1 and CDR2 are read off the germline V gene as LGHNA and YSLEER. The CDR3, cysteine through phenylalanine, is 15 amino acids long. Only the CDR3 part of the read is kept: 45 bases, read in frame from the first base.